The following is a T cell receptor beta chain sequence with its context. Its antigen is currently unknown. Germline CDR1 is ENHRY and CDR2 is SYGVKD. V lost 10 bases and J lost 5; bases outside the gene matches: 16. This CDR3 spans 15 amino acids. The entry originates in a study of shared clonotypes between healthy human individuals. Study at large: CD4 naive and CD4 memory each took three plates per donor, while CD8 naive took two and CD8 memory one. General study results and limits: Rarefaction exposed incomplete sorted-subset sequencing despite large depth. Estimated richness values were generally larger in naive subsets than in memory subsets.

All of the donors resided in Nashville, Tennessee, and each was a Caucasian adult. Assay: immunoSEQ multiplex PCR; the TCRdb copy retains only in-frame clones and omits some. The data hold a few million clones, with around 92% observed a single time. The clonotype originates from a man younger than 35 in good health. Some clones in this sample may be carry-over from other donors' samples. The chain combines TRBV10-3 with TRBJ2-7; 8 bases fit TRBD1. The sample comprised naive CD4+ T cells from PBMCs. Subset denoted: CD45RA+ positively selected. DNA of the CDR3: TGTGCCACGCACCACCCCGGGACAGGCGCTGACGAGCAGTACTTC. It encodes CATHHPGTGADEQYF.